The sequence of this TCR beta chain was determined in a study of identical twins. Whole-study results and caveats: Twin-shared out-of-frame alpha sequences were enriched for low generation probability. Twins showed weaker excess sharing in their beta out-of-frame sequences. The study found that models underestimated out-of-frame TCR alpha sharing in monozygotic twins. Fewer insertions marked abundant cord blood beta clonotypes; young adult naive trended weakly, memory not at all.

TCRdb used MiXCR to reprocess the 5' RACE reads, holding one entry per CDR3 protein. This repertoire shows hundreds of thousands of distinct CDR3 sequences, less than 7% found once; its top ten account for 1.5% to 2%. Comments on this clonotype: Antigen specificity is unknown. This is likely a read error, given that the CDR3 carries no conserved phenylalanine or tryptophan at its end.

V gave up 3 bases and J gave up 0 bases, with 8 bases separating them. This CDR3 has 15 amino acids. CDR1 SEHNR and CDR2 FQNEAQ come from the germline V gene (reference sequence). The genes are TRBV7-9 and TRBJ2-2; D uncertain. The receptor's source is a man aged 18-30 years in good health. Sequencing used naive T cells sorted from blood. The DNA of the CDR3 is TGTGCCAGCAGCTTTCGGGCCTCGAACACCGGGGAGCTGTTTCTT. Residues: CASSFRASNTGELFL.